Below are 9 T cell receptor beta chains sequenced from a single sample in a study of T cell clonality in common variable immunodeficiency. These TCRs' antigens remain unknown. Regarding the study as a whole: In common variable immunodeficiency, TCR beta chains reportedly carried fewer deletions and N-nucleotide insertions.

Assay: immunoSEQ multiplex PCR; the TCRdb copy retains only in-frame clones and omits some. The sample lists 20,000 or so clones, none appearing once, the ten largest making up approximately 2.4%. Sequencing used peripheral blood mononuclear cells. The receptors come from a human donor with common variable immunodeficiency.

This clone was observed at least ten times. The missing CDR3 end, 3 residues past where the read stops, is filled in from the germline J gene. The chain uses TRBV10-3 and TRBJ2-1; D remains ambiguous. Trimming shortened V by 7 bases and J by 9 bases, and 13 bases separated the two germline ends. The CDR3 runs 12 residues. The germline gives CDR1 ENHRY, CDR2 SYGVKD. CDR3 residues: CAIMAQTGEQFF. The DNA read from the CDR3 is TGTGCCATCATGGCCCAAACGGGTGAG.

This clone was recorded many times. The read terminates 3 residues before the CDR3 end, so the remaining end is supplied by the germline J gene. This sequence joins TRBV20-1 and TRBJ1-1; tentative D call: TRBD1 (5 bases). The CDR3 sequence is 13 residues long. The germline V gene encodes CDR1 DFQATT and CDR2 SNEGSKA (reference sequence). Trimming pared 5 bases from V and 6 bases from J, leaving 16 bases between. The CDR3 DNA, read in part, is TGCAGTGCTTCCGCCGGGGGGGTCCCTGAA. This gives the protein CSASAGGVPE. The full CDR3 is CSASAGGVPEAFF.

This clone showed up many times. The read comes to an end 3 residues before the CDR3 does, leaving the germline J gene to fill in the end. The V and J genes are TRBV6-2 or TRBV6-3 and TRBJ2-7, with 9 bases identical to TRBD2. V lost 7 bases and J lost 5; bases outside the gene matches: 6. From germline, CDR1 is MNHEY and CDR2 SVGEGT. This CDR3 spans 13 amino acids. CDR3 bases read: TGTGCCAGCACGCCCGGGACTAGCAACGAG. This codes for CASTPGTSNE. The entire CDR3 sequence reads CASTPGTSNEQYF.

This clone is labeled as large. The CDR3 extends 3 residues past the end of the read, so its final part is completed from the germline J gene. V is TRBV27 and J is TRBJ1-3; unclear D gene. The V gene lost 1 base and the J gene lost 2 bases, with 9 bases spanning the gap. Per the germline V gene, CDR1 is MNHEY and CDR2 is SMNVEV (reference sequence). CDR3 length equals 15 residues. The CDR3 bases that were read are TGTGCCAGCAGTTTATACCCGAGGCCTGGAAACACC. Translating gives CASSLYPRPGNT. The entire CDR3 reads CASSLYPRPGNTIYF.

This clone appeared many times. The read terminates 3 residues before the CDR3 end, so the remaining end is supplied by the germline J gene. This chain uses TRBV19 with TRBJ1-2; TRBD1 is a possible D gene (5 bases). The V end was cut by 3 bases, the J end by 3 bases, with 17 bases between. CDR1 is LNHDA, CDR2 SQIVND, per germline (reference sequence). The CDR3 sequence is 16 residues long. The covered CDR3 bases are TGTGCCAGTAGTATCCCTACGACAGCCGGCCACTATGGC. This translates into CASSIPTTAGHYG. The full-length CDR3 reads as CASSIPTTAGHYGYTF.

At least ten counts were recorded for this clone. The missing CDR3 end, 3 residues past where the read stops, is filled in from the germline J gene. The chain carries TRBV6-4 and TRBJ1-1; 11 bases align to TRBD1. The CDR3 extends over 13 amino acids. Losses at the gene ends were 6 bases for V and 6 bases for J; bases not matched to a gene: 3. The V gene's germline CDR1 is MRHNA and CDR2 SNTAGT. The sequenced part of the CDR3 DNA is TGTGCCAGCAGACGGACAGGGGGCCCTGAA. Residues: CASRRTGGPE. The entire CDR3 reads CASRRTGGPEAFF.

This clone came up many times. The missing CDR3 end, 3 residues past where the read stops, is filled in from the germline J gene. V and J are TRBV20-1 and TRBJ2-5; TRBD2 matches 15 bases. The germline gives CDR1 DFQATT, CDR2 SNEGSKA (reference sequence). CDR3 length: 19 residues. Trimming removed 0 bases from V and 0 bases from J; junction bases left unmatched: 8. The DNA read from the CDR3 is TGCAGTGCTAGAGATCTAGGACTAGCGGGGGGGGCGTACCAAGAGACC. This encodes CSARDLGLAGGAYQET. The entire CDR3 is CSARDLGLAGGAYQETQYF.

This clone was counted a few times. The CDR3 goes on 3 residues after the read ends, and that part is filled in from the germline J gene. This chain joins TRBV5-1 and TRBJ2-3; 10 nucleotides align to TRBD1. Germline lookup yields CDR1 SGHRS and CDR2 YFSETQ. The CDR3 consists of 15 residues. Trimming removed 3 bases from V and 3 bases from J; junction bases left unmatched: 4. The CDR3 bases that were read are TGCGCCAGCAGCTGGGACAGGGGTCAAACAGATACG. It yields the protein CASSWDRGQTDT. The CDR3 reads in full as CASSWDRGQTDTQYF.

This clone was detected many times. The CDR3 end falls 3 residues outside the read, so it is completed with the germline J gene. J is TRBJ1-2 and V is TRBV5-4, with D perhaps TRBD1 (6 bases). Germline V CDR1 and CDR2: SGHNT, YYREEE (reference sequence). The CDR3 has 16 amino acids. V was trimmed by 3 bases and J by 7 bases, leaving 22 bases between them. CDR3 bases read: TGTGCCAGCAGCTCCCCGACAGGCAAAGGGGACATTGGC. Its translation: CASSSPTGKGDIG. The CDR3 as a whole reads CASSSPTGKGDIGYTF.